The T cell receptor beta chain described here comes from a study of regulatory T cells in long-lasting Graves disease. Study-level points and caveats: Patients with persistent disease showed a bias toward TRBV28, TRBJ1-2 and TRBJ2-5. Not thyroid tissue but only peripheral blood was studied.

Indicated time point: persistent/refractory GD, antithyroid drugs over 5 years with positive TRAb. There was RNA extracted from PBMCs, and the TCR library was made from it. The CDR3 is 14 amino acids. Germline values: CDR1 DFQATT, CDR2 SNEGSKA (reference sequence). With 5 bases clipped from V and 5 bases from J, the junction kept 11 bases outside the gene matches. There are many counts of this clonotype. The antigen remains undetermined. Libraries of TCR beta came from iRepertoire HTBI primers plus Arm-PCR of CDR3 regions. MiXCR, applied by TCRdb to the multiplex PCR reads, yields one record per CDR3 protein. The data contain about 430,000 distinct CDR3 sequences, roughly 21% of them singletons.

Sequenced material: peripheral blood mononuclear cells (PBMCs), taken when the disease was refractory, from a patient treated with antithyroid drugs. V and J are TRBV20-1 and TRBJ2-5, with 7 bases aligning to TRBD1. The sequence was collected from a female donor with Graves disease. The DNA for the CDR3 is TGCAGTGCTCGTGCTAGGACAGGACTGGAGACCCAGTACTTC. Protein sequence: CSARARTGLETQYF.